This T cell receptor (beta chain) was identified in a study of blood T cell repertoires in COVID-19. Turning to the study itself: The United States, Italy and Spain supplied acute and convalescent COVID-19 samples.

This table comes from immunoSEQ multiplex PCR, and its TCRdb copy is limited to in-frame clones, with some not included. The sample gives roughly 82,000 clones, almost 85% of which show up once; 8% to 13% is in the top ten. The germline V gene has CDR1 MNHEY and CDR2 SMNVEV (reference sequence). This CDR3 has 15 residues. The V and J ends lost 4 bases and 4 bases, in that order; junction bases with no gene match: 8. Sequencing was carried out using peripheral blood. J is TRBJ1-1 and V is TRBV27; 8 nucleotides match TRBD1. This sequence was found in a man aged 55 to 70 with acute or convalescent COVID-19. This CDR3 reads CASSSRTGRSTEAFF. CDR3 DNA: TGTGCCAGCAGTTCCAGGACAGGGAGAAGCACTGAAGCTTTCTTT.